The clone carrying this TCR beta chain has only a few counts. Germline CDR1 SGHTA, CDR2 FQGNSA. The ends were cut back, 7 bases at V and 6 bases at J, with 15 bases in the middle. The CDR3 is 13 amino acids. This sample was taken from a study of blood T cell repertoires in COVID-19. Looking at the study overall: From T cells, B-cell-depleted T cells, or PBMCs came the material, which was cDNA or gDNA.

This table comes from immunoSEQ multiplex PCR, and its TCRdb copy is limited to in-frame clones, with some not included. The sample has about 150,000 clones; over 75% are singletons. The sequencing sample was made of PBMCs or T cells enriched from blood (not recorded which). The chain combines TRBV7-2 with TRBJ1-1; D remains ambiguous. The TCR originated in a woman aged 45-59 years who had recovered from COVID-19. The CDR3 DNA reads TGTGCCAGCACAAAGAAAGACCGGGCTGAAGCTTTCTTT. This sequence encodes CASTKKDRAEAFF.